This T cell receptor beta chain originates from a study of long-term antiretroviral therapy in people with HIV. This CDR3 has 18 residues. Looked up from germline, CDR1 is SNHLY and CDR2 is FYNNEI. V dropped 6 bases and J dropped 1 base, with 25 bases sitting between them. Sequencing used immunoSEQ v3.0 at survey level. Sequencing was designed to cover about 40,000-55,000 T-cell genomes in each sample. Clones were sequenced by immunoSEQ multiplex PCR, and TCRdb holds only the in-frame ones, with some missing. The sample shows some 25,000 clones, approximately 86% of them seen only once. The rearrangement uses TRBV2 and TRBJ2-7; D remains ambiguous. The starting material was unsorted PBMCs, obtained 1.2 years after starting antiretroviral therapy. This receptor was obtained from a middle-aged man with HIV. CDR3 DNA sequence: TGTGCCAGCAGACCCCCGAACTGGGTTAACAGTGGATCCTACGAGCAGTACTTC. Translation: CASRPPNWVNSGSYEQYF.